Listed here are 9 T cell receptor beta chains from one sample, sequenced in a study of cytomegalovirus exposure and HLA in healthy donors. The PCR ran on 60 Vbeta and 13 Jbeta primers. The table came from immunoSEQ multiplex PCR; TCRdb's copy has only in-frame clones and leaves some out. Among about 150,000 clones, nearly 80% were seen once, and the ten largest hold 3%. Sequencing was done on a sample of PBMCs. These receptors all come from a man between 40 and 49 years old in good health and CMV-seropositive.

The rearrangement uses TRBV19 and TRBJ2-1, with 13 bases matching TRBD2. Germline trimming cut 3 bases from V and 10 bases from J; bases unmatched to any gene: 9. Germline lookup yields CDR1 LNHDA and CDR2 SQIVND (reference sequence). This CDR3 region has 16 residues. CDR3 sequence (DNA): TGTGCCAGTAGTATGGGGGGGACTAGCGGGATAGAAGAGCAGTTCTTC. Amino acid sequence: CASSMGGTSGIEEQFF. The whole variable domain, filled in from reference TRBV19 and TRBJ2-1, reads DGGITQSPKYLFRKEGQNVTLSCEQNLNHDAMYWYRQDPGQGLRLIYYSQIVNDFQKGDIAEGYSVSREKKESFPLTVTSAQKNPTAFYLCASSMGGTSGIEEQFFGPGTRLTVL.

The table lists this clone with a count of one. The genes are TRBV6-5 and TRBJ2-7; TRBD2 aligns across 7 bases. V gave up 7 bases and J gave up 0 bases; unmatched junction bases: 9. The CDR3 sequence is 15 residues long. CDR1 MNHEY and CDR2 SVGAGI come from the germline V gene. The CDR3 sequence: CASTLGGGSSYEQYF. DNA for the CDR3: TGTGCCAGCACCCTGGGGGGGGGTAGCTCCTACGAGCAGTACTTC.

Only a few counts were recorded for this clone. The chain links TRBV30 to TRBJ2-5; 7 bases align to TRBD2. J gave up 2 bases and V 4 bases, and 4 bases lay outside the gene matches. Looked up from germline, CDR1 is GTSNPN and CDR2 is SVGIG (reference sequence). The CDR3 is 13 amino acids. CDR3 loop: CAWIGRGQETQYF. In nucleotides, the CDR3 is TGTGCCTGGATAGGGAGGGGACAAGAGACCCAGTACTTC.

Turning to this clone: One end of the junction does not line up with germline, which may come from a read error. The CDR3, as DNA: TGTTCCAGCAGCCCTGGACAGGGTCCAACGAAGCAGTACTTC. Translation gives CSSSPGQGPTKQYF. V is TRBV7-9 and J is TRBJ2-7; 8 positions agree with TRBD1. The CDR3 spans 14 residues. Germline V CDR1 and CDR2: SEHNR, FQNEAQ (reference sequence).

This chain connects TRBV28 to TRBJ2-3, with D possibly matching TRBD2 (6 bases). V was cut by 7 bases and J by 4 bases, with 9 bases left in between. Germline CDR1 is MDHEN and CDR2 is SYDVKM. CDR3 length: 12 residues. CDR3 amino acids: CASIGGSDTQYF. CDR3 nucleotide sequence: TGTGCCAGCATCGGGGGTTCAGATACGCAGTATTTT.

The table lists this clone with a few counts. In DNA form, the CDR3 reads TGTGCCAGCTCCTCATACCCAAGAGGGAGCAATCAGCCCCAGCATTTT. Its translation: CASSSYPRGSNQPQHF. V is TRBV18 and J is TRBJ1-5; D gene ambiguous. The CDR3 runs to 16 residues. Trimming removed 6 bases at V and 1 base at J, with 16 bases between. The germline V gene has CDR1 KGHSH and CDR2 LQKENI.

This clone was seen once. CDR3: CASSLLAHNEQFF. The CDR3 DNA is TGTGCCAGCAGCTTACTAGCCCACAATGAGCAGTTCTTC. V and J are TRBV7-9 and TRBJ2-1; D is possibly TRBD2 (5 bases). The CDR3 has 13 amino acids. From germline, CDR1 is SEHNR and CDR2 FQNEAQ (reference sequence). The V end was cut by 2 bases, the J end by 5 bases, with 7 bases between.

The V call is TRBV28, the J call TRBJ2-7, with D perhaps matching TRBD2 (5 bases). V was cut by 3 bases and J by 3 bases, with 12 bases left in between. Per germline, CDR1 MDHEN and CDR2 SYDVKM. This CDR3 is built from 14 residues. CDR3 nucleotide sequence: TGTGCCAGCAGTTTGATACTAGTAGACTACGAGCAGTACTTC. Translation: CASSLILVDYEQYF.

The chain joins TRBV28 to TRBJ1-1; 9 nucleotides align to TRBD1. The V gene end was trimmed by 7 bases and the J gene end by 11 bases; junction bases not matched to a gene: 17. Germline V gene lookup returns CDR1 MDHEN and CDR2 SYDVKM. The CDR3 runs 15 residues. The CDR3 DNA is TGTGCCAGCAACCTTCTTCCCGGGACAGGGTTTTCTGCTTTCTTT. This codes for CASNLLPGTGFSAFF.